This T cell receptor beta chain appears in the sequencing data of a study of cytomegalovirus exposure and HLA in healthy donors. The ends were cut back, 4 bases at V and 5 bases at J, with 13 bases in the middle. The CDR3 extends over 14 amino acids. Germline lookup yields CDR1 SGHDT and CDR2 YYEEEE. Repertoires were generated with immunoSEQ multiplex PCR, while TCRdb's copy carries only in-frame clones and drops some. The sample lists around 200,000 clones, just over 85% occurring once. The sequenced sample was PBMCs. The chain has TRBV5-6 and TRBJ2-4; TRBD1 is a possible D gene (5 bases). This clonotype was obtained from a woman aged 18-29 years in good health and CMV-seronegative. The CDR3 sequence is CASSPGFGENIQYF. CDR3 nucleotide sequence: TGTGCCAGCAGCCCAGGGTTCGGAGAAAACATTCAGTACTTC.